These 9 T cell receptor beta chains were sequenced from one sample in a study of patients and donors after allogeneic stem cell transplantation. Via MiXCR, TCRdb re-called the RT-PCR reads, giving one row per CDR3 protein. The sample lists tens of thousands of distinct CDR3 sequences, about 30% seen once, with 26% in the top ten. Material for sequencing was blood, either unsorted or a sorted T cell fraction (not recorded which). Receptors were obtained from a human donor who was either an allogeneic HSCT recipient or a stem cell or donor lymphocyte infusion donor (not recorded which). It is not recorded whose cells these are; they may come from a transplant donor.

This clonotype was counted only a few times. V usage is TRBV4-2 and J usage is TRBJ1-1; a weak D match, TRBD1 (5 bases). The CDR3 totals 13 residues. Looked up from germline, CDR1 is LGHNA and CDR2 is YNFKEQ. V was shortened by 2 bases and J by 7 bases, with 11 bases between the two germline ends. CDR3 coding DNA: TGTGCCAGCAGCCAAACGGGGGGTGATGAAGCTTTCTTT. Its translation: CASSQTGGDEAFF.

This clonotype was counted at least ten times. V usage is TRBV7-9 and J usage is TRBJ1-1; no firm D call. Deletions cut 6 bases from V and 2 bases from J, with 16 bases between. This CDR3 comprises 15 residues. Germline assignment: CDR1 SEHNR and CDR2 FQNEAQ (reference sequence). CDR3 bases: TGTGCCAGCAGGTTCCCTCCCTATGGAAACACTGAAGCTTTCTTT. As protein: CASRFPPYGNTEAFF.

This clonotype has just a few counts. V gene TRBV27 combines with J gene TRBJ2-3; 7 bases are shared with TRBD2. Germline CDR1 MNHEY, CDR2 SMNVEV (reference sequence). This CDR3 is 13 amino acids long. The junction had 11 bases not matched to a gene; V was cut back by 5 bases and J by 12 bases. CDR3 protein: CASSPLADSIQYF. DNA of the CDR3: TGTGCCAGCAGTCCCCTAGCGGATTCAATCCAGTATTTT.

V is TRBV6-5 and J is TRBJ2-1; TRBD2 is a possible D gene (6 bases). Between the trimmed V and J ends, which lost 2 bases and 8 bases, there was a span of 7 bases. This CDR3 comprises 12 residues. Germline CDR1 reads MNHEY; CDR2 reads SVGAGI. The DNA for the CDR3 is TGTGCCAGCAGTTACGGAGGGGATGAGCAGTTCTTC. Its translation is CASSYGGDEQFF.

This clonotype was detected only once. The chain links TRBV20-1 to TRBJ1-1; 10 nucleotides match TRBD1. CDR1 is DFQATT, CDR2 SNEGSKA, per germline (reference sequence). V was clipped by 5 bases and J by 10 bases; unmatched bases: 10. CDR3 length: 13 amino acids. CDR3 loop: CSADRGQGVGAFF. As DNA, the CDR3 is TGCAGTGCTGACCGCGGACAGGGGGTTGGAGCTTTCTTT.

This clonotype was picked up a small number of times. The gene calls are TRBV3-1 and TRBJ2-7; TRBD1 is a possible D gene (6 bases). V was cut by 4 bases and J by 2 bases, with 9 bases left in between. The CDR3 is made up of 13 amino acids. Germline CDR1 reads LGHDT; CDR2 reads YNNKEL (reference sequence). CDR3 sequence reads: CASSRDTTYEQYF. CDR3 bases: TGTGCCAGCAGCCGGGACACCACCTACGAGCAGTACTTC.

In this sample, this clonotype turned up a few times. The chain recombines TRBV12-3 or TRBV12-4 with TRBJ2-3, with 9 positions matching TRBD1. This CDR3 has 15 amino acids. V trimming: 6 bases; J trimming: 3 bases; junction bases outside the gene matches: 7. The chain's CDR3 is CASRGQGARTDTQYF. CDR3 DNA: TGTGCCAGCAGGGGACAGGGTGCTCGGACAGATACGCAGTATTTT.

The table lists this clonotype with a few counts. The chain employs TRBV6-5 and TRBJ2-1; 7 bases match TRBD1. J was trimmed by 8 bases and V by 2 bases; bases with no gene match: 6. CDR3 size: 14 residues. Germline V lookup: CDR1 MNHEY, CDR2 SVGAGI. CDR3 region: CASSYTTGVDEQFF. In DNA, the CDR3 is TGTGCCAGCAGTTACACAACAGGGGTCGATGAGCAGTTCTTC.

This clonotype was picked up a small number of times. DNA of the CDR3: TGCGCCAGCAGTTCGGACTGGTATGGCTACACCTTC. Its protein product is CASSSDWYGYTF. J is TRBJ1-2 and V is TRBV5-1; D is ambiguous. The CDR3 spans 12 residues. Trimming left V 5 bases short and J 5 bases short, with 10 bases between. CDR1 SGHRS and CDR2 YFSETQ come from the germline V gene.